The 26 T cell receptor beta chains in this list originate from one sample, sequenced in a study of blood T cell repertoires in COVID-19 (dated by TCRdb to the early 2020s). Libraries were made using the immunoSEQ multiplex PCR assay. The immuneACCESS repertoire file appears here via TCRdb, limited to in-frame rearrangements. These files lack a portion of the clones; in checked studies, under half of the deficit traces to unresolved V genes, and the cause of the others is not known. The sample includes 40,000 to 45,000 clones, with about 90% observed a single time. Under 9.5% of the sample belongs to the ten largest clones. Sequenced input: peripheral blood. The origin of the receptors is a man between 50 and 59 years old with active COVID-19.

The chain joins TRBV5-1 to TRBJ2-7; 10 bases map to TRBD2. Per the germline V gene, CDR1 is SGHRS and CDR2 is YFSETQ. The CDR3 is 16 residues long. With V trimmed by 4 bases and J by 0 bases, 7 bases remained unmatched. CDR3 nucleotide sequence: TGCGCCAGCAGCCCAAGACTAGCGGGCAGCTCCTACGAGCAGTACTTC. Its translation: CASSPRLAGSSYEQYF.

The J gene is TRBJ2-3, the V gene TRBV7-3, with a weak D call TRBD1 (6 bases). Germline-derived CDR1 and CDR2 are SGHTA and FQGTGA. The CDR3 covers 14 residues. Trimming pared 5 bases from V and 2 bases from J, leaving 11 bases between. CDR3 nucleotides: TGTGCCAGCAGCCAGGGGCTCGCCACAGATACGCAGTATTTT. It translates to CASSQGLATDTQYF.

V usage is TRBV7-3 and J usage is TRBJ2-1, with TRBD2 as a possible D gene (5 bases). CDR3 size: 13 residues. The V end was cut by 3 bases, the J end by 7 bases, with 10 bases between. Germline values: CDR1 SGHTA, CDR2 FQGTGA. The CDR3 DNA reads as TGTGCCAGCAGCTTCGGAGCGGCGAATGAGCAGTTCTTC. This translates into CASSFGAANEQFF.

The rearrangement uses TRBV2 and TRBJ2-7; TRBD1 aligns across 9 bases. V dropped 6 bases and J dropped 7; count of bases not matched to a gene: 4. The CDR3 has 12 residues. Looked up from germline, CDR1 is SNHLY and CDR2 is FYNNEI. CDR3 in amino acids: CASRGDRVEQYF. The CDR3 nucleotides read TGTGCCAGCAGGGGGGACAGGGTTGAGCAGTACTTC.

V and J are TRBV10-3 and TRBJ2-2; 9 bases fit TRBD1. The CDR3 contains 14 residues. Germline V lookup: CDR1 ENHRY, CDR2 SYGVKD. Losses at the gene ends were 4 bases for V and 7 bases for J; bases not matched to a gene: 4. As DNA, the CDR3 is TGTGCCATCAGTGGAACAGGGGGCGTCGGGGAGCTGTTTTTT. Translated, it gives CAISGTGGVGELFF.

In this sample, this clone is medium-sized (0.01 to 0.1%). The J gene is TRBJ2-2, the V gene TRBV2; TRBD2 might be the D (6 bases). The germline V gene has CDR1 SNHLY and CDR2 FYNNEI. The CDR3 consists of 13 residues. V was shortened by 8 bases and J by 4 bases, with 11 bases between the two germline ends. The CDR3 DNA follows: TGTGCCAGCGGGGGGTTCGGCACCGGGGAGCTGTTTTTT. The encoded protein is CASGGFGTGELFF.

V and J are TRBV2 and TRBJ2-7, with D tentatively TRBD1 (6 bases). The CDR3 contains 14 residues. Per the germline V gene, CDR1 is SNHLY and CDR2 is FYNNEI. Trimming stripped 6 bases from V and 5 bases from J, with 17 bases between. In DNA, the CDR3 is TGTGCCAGCAGAGGACAGACAACCCTGGACGAGCAGTACTTC. Its translation: CASRGQTTLDEQYF.

The chain carries TRBV19 and TRBJ2-1; TRBD2 matches 14 bases. This CDR3 contains 15 residues. Per germline, CDR1 LNHDA and CDR2 SQIVND (reference sequence). With V trimmed by 7 bases and J by 9 bases, 8 bases remained unmatched. DNA for the CDR3: TGTGCCAGTACGGTTGGGACTAGCGGGAGCTTTGAGCAGTTCTTC. Protein sequence: CASTVGTSGSFEQFF.

The rearrangement joins TRBV6-6 to TRBJ2-1; D might be TRBD2 (6 bases). Per the germline V gene, CDR1 is MNHNY and CDR2 is SVGAGI (reference sequence). The ends were cut back, 2 bases at V and 12 bases at J, with 17 bases in the middle. CDR3 length equals 14 residues. The CDR3 reads CASSYGEAQARQFF. Here the CDR3 DNA reads TGTGCCAGCAGTTACGGGGAGGCCCAAGCAAGGCAGTTCTTC.

The chain couples TRBV6-2 or TRBV6-3 to TRBJ2-7; the match to TRBD1 covers 10 bases. CDR1 and CDR2 (germline): MNHEY, SVGEGT. The V segment lost 6 bases and the J segment 8 bases; nucleotides outside the gene matches: 13. The CDR3 is 15 residues long. As DNA, the CDR3 is TGTGCCAGCAGCGAGCCGGGACAGGGGCACGCTAAGCAGTACTTC. This codes for CASSEPGQGHAKQYF.

The chain is built from TRBV5-1 and TRBJ1-1; 7 bases match TRBD1. Germline V gives CDR1 SGHRS, CDR2 YFSETQ. The CDR3 has 16 amino acids. J lost 1 base, V lost 4 bases, and 10 bases had no gene match. The CDR3, as DNA: TGCGCCAGCAGCCAGACAGGGTCAGCGAGGAACACTGAAGCTTTCTTT. This translates into CASSQTGSARNTEAFF.

The chain joins TRBV7-8 to TRBJ2-1, with 7 bases aligning to TRBD2. V shed 0 bases and J 10 bases; nucleotides not matched to a gene: 6. There are 14 residues in the CDR3. From germline, CDR1 is SGHVS and CDR2 FQNEAQ. CDR3 protein: CASSLAPRGSEQFF. Written as DNA, the CDR3 is TGTGCCAGCAGCTTAGCGCCGCGGGGGTCGGAGCAGTTCTTC.

This sequence joins TRBV9 and TRBJ2-7; tentative D call: TRBD2 (5 bases). V was trimmed by 3 bases and J by 0 bases, leaving 7 bases between them. Germline CDR1 is SGDLS and CDR2 is YYNGEE. The CDR3 runs to 13 residues. Written as DNA, the CDR3 is TGTGCCAGCAGCGCGGGGTCCTCCTACGAGCAGTACTTC. It specifies CASSAGSSYEQYF.

The chain combines TRBV2 with TRBJ2-2; D call uncertain. This CDR3 has 14 amino acids. Trimming took 7 bases from V and 1 from J, leaving 10 bases between them. Germline V CDR1 and CDR2: SNHLY, FYNNEI. This chain's CDR3 is CASTITQNTGELFF. The CDR3 DNA is TGTGCCAGCACGATAACACAGAACACCGGGGAGCTGTTTTTT.

V usage is TRBV27 and J usage is TRBJ1-1; D gene uncertain. Trimming cost V 0 bases and J 5 bases, with 10 bases left between them. Germline V gene sequence: CDR1 MNHEY, CDR2 SMNVEV (reference sequence). This CDR3 comprises 14 residues. This CDR3 reads CASSLSWRVTEAFF. CDR3 DNA sequence: TGTGCCAGCAGTTTATCGTGGCGGGTAACTGAAGCTTTCTTT.

CDR3 sequence: CASSLGDRTWHNEQFF. For the CDR3, the DNA is TGCGCCAGCAGCTTGGGGGACAGGACTTGGCACAATGAGCAGTTCTTC. The V and J genes are TRBV5-1 and TRBJ2-1, with TRBD1 matching over 8 bases. Germline V gene lookup returns CDR1 SGHRS and CDR2 YFSETQ. The CDR3 covers 16 residues. V trimming: 0 bases; J trimming: 5 bases; junction bases outside the gene matches: 7.

The chain employs TRBV18 and TRBJ2-3; D gene unclear. This CDR3 is 12 amino acids long. V lost 2 bases and J lost 4, with 4 bases in between. CDR1 is KGHSH and CDR2 is LQKENI in the germline V gene. CDR3 in DNA: TGTGCCAGCTCACCATATTCAGATACGCAGTATTTT. Encoded protein: CASSPYSDTQYF.

This CDR3 reads CASSLASGPWNTGELFF. CDR3 sequence (DNA): TGCGCCAGCAGCTTGGCCTCAGGGCCTTGGAACACCGGGGAGCTGTTTTTT. This chain links TRBV5-1 with TRBJ2-2; possible D gene TRBD1, 5 bases. Looked up from germline, CDR1 is SGHRS and CDR2 is YFSETQ. Trimming shortened V by 0 bases and J by 1 base, and 13 bases separated the two germline ends. The CDR3 is 17 amino acids.

This CDR3 is CASSSSGGIGETQYF. CDR3 nucleotide sequence: TGTGCCAGCAGTTCCAGTGGGGGGATAGGGGAGACCCAGTACTTC. The chain joins TRBV6-2 or TRBV6-3 to TRBJ2-5, with a tentative D call TRBD2 (6 bases). This CDR3 is built from 15 residues. Trimming removed 4 bases at V and 5 bases at J, with 17 bases between. CDR1 and CDR2 (germline): MNHEY, SVGEGT.

The CDR3 loop reads CASSQGIPLSYEQYF. For the CDR3, the DNA is TGCGCCAGCAGCCAGGGTATACCCTTATCCTACGAGCAGTACTTC. The chain combines TRBV5-1 with TRBJ2-7; tentatively, D is TRBD1 (5 bases). V dropped 4 bases and J dropped 1 base, with 15 bases sitting between them. The CDR3 is 15 amino acids. Germline V gene data show CDR1 as SGHRS and CDR2 as YFSETQ.

The chain has TRBV11-2 and TRBJ2-7; no clear D. CDR1 and CDR2 (germline): SGHAT, FQNNGV. The CDR3 extends over 10 amino acids. V dropped 3 bases and J dropped 8 bases, with 5 bases sitting between them. The chain's CDR3 is CASSLTQQYF. The DNA for the CDR3 is TGTGCCAGCAGCTTGACACAGCAGTACTTC.

The J gene is TRBJ2-3, the V gene TRBV6-4; the D is unclear. The CDR3 is made up of 13 amino acids. Germline CDR1 MRHNA, CDR2 SNTAGT. V lost 0 bases to trimming and J lost 6 bases, with 7 bases between them. CDR3 bases: TGTGCCAGCAGTGACTCGGAGTGGGATACGCAGTATTTT. This translates into CASSDSEWDTQYF.

V is TRBV11-3 and J is TRBJ2-7; 12 bases align to TRBD2. This CDR3 has 15 amino acids. CDR1 and CDR2 from the germline V gene are SGHNT and YENEEA. The junction had 1 base not matched to a gene; V was cut back by 2 bases and J by 2 bases. As DNA, the CDR3 is TGTGCCAGCAGCTTAACTAGCGGGAGGACCTACGAGCAGTACTTC. This codes for CASSLTSGRTYEQYF.

The chain combines TRBV28 with TRBJ2-3; D is perhaps TRBD2 (6 bases). Per the germline V gene, CDR1 is MDHEN and CDR2 is SYDVKM. V lost 6 bases to trimming and J lost 3 bases, with 19 bases between them. This CDR3 comprises 16 residues. Written as DNA, the CDR3 is TGTGCCAGCAGGCGCGCGACGGAGGGCGGGACAGATACGCAGTATTTT. Its protein is CASRRATEGGTDTQYF.

The chain is built from TRBV30 and TRBJ1-6; D might be TRBD1 (5 bases). Germline V lookup: CDR1 GTSNPN, CDR2 SVGIG (reference sequence). This CDR3 has 15 amino acids. V was trimmed by 1 base and J by 6 bases, leaving 13 bases between them. The CDR3 loop reads CAWSAGQGSNSPLHF. DNA of the CDR3: TGTGCCTGGAGTGCCGGGCAGGGTAGTAATTCACCCCTCCACTTT.

This sequence joins TRBV7-2 and TRBJ2-1; 8 nucleotides agree with TRBD2. In germline, CDR1 is SGHTA, CDR2 FQGNSA. The J segment lost 4 bases and the V segment lost 5 bases, leaving 4 bases of the junction unmatched. CDR3 length equals 14 residues. The chain's CDR3 is CASSPREAYNEQFF. DNA for the CDR3: TGTGCCAGCAGCCCGCGGGAGGCGTACAATGAGCAGTTCTTC.